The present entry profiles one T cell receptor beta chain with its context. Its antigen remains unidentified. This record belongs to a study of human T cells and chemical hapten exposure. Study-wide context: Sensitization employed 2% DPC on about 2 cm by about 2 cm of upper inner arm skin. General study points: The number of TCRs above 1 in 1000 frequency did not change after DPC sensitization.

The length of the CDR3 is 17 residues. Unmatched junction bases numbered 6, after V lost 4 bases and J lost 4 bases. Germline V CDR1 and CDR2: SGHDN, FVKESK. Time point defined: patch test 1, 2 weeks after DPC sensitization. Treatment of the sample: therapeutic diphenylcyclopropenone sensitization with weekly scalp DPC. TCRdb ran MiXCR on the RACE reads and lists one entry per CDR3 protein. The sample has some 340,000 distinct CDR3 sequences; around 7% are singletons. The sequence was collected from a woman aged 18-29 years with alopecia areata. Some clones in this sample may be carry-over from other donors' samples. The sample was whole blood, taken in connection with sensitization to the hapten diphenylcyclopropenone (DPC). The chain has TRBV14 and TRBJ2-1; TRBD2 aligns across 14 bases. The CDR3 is CASSPGLAGGRYNEQFF. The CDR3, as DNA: TGTGCCAGCAGCCCCGGACTAGCGGGGGGCAGATACAATGAGCAGTTCTTC.